One and the same sample provided the 29 T cell receptor beta chains below, sequenced in a study of T-cell reconstitution after alpha-beta-depleted transplantation in children. Unique molecular identifiers were used in preparing the TCRbeta library. One entry per CDR3 protein, called by TCRdb with MiXCR from the PCR reads. The repertoire has 380,000 or so distinct CDR3 sequences, approximately 12% of them found once; the top ten carry approximately 4.3%. The sample in question was PBMCs, obtained from the stem cell graft. The receptors stem from a human donor who donated a stem cell graft to a child with Fanconi anemia.

This clonotype was counted only a few times. This sequence may be a read error, since a much larger clone differs from it by one base. Since no conserved phenylalanine or tryptophan closes the CDR3, a read error is the likely cause. The gene calls are TRBV3-1 and TRBJ2-5; D is uncertain. Germline loops: CDR1 LGHDT, CDR2 YNNKEL (reference sequence). Trimming cost V 4 bases and J 1 base, with 13 bases left between them. This CDR3 comprises 15 residues. CDR3 protein: CASSLGSGIQETQYY. The CDR3 region has the DNA TGTGCCAGCAGCCTAGGGTCGGGCATCCAAGAGACCCAGTACTAC.

This chain connects TRBV5-1 to TRBJ2-1, with D unclear. Trimming pared 1 base from V and 8 bases from J, leaving 7 bases between. Germline V gene data show CDR1 as SGHRS and CDR2 as YFSETQ. CDR3 size: 12 residues. The chain's CDR3 is CASSLPGYEQFF. CDR3 nucleotide sequence: TGCGCCAGCAGCTTGCCCGGGTATGAGCAGTTCTTC.

This clonotype was seen repeatedly, ten times or more. The V call is TRBV2, the J call TRBJ2-3; D unresolved. V dropped 6 bases and J dropped 2 bases, with 6 bases sitting between them. The CDR3 length is 12 residues. Germline V gene data show CDR1 as SNHLY and CDR2 as FYNNEI. CDR3 DNA sequence: TGTGCCAGCAGCGCAACCACAGATACGCAGTATTTT. It codes for CASSATTDTQYF.

This clonotype has at least ten counts. The rearrangement uses TRBV4-2 and TRBJ2-7; 10 bases match TRBD1. V was pared by 4 bases and J by 2 bases, with 5 bases of the junction left unmatched. The CDR3 is 15 amino acids. Germline values: CDR1 LGHNA, CDR2 YNFKEQ. The CDR3 nucleotides read TGTGCCAGCAGCCCCTCGGACAGGGGGACCTACGAGCAGTACTTC. Translated: CASSPSDRGTYEQYF.

This clonotype occurred a few times. The chain is built from TRBV28 and TRBJ2-5; perhaps TRBD2 as D (7 bases). There are 14 residues in the CDR3. Germline assignment: CDR1 MDHEN and CDR2 SYDVKM. The V and J ends lost 6 bases and 3 bases respectively, with 14 bases between them. CDR3 region: CASRKRGAKETQYF. Here the CDR3 DNA reads TGTGCCAGCAGGAAACGGGGGGCCAAAGAGACCCAGTACTTC.

This clonotype came up a few times. V and J are TRBV5-1 and TRBJ1-1; the D is unclear. CDR3 length: 15 residues. V lost 0 bases to trimming and J lost 1 base, with 10 bases between them. Germline V lookup: CDR1 SGHRS, CDR2 YFSETQ. CDR3 protein: CASSLESRRNTEAFF. CDR3 bases: TGCGCCAGCAGCTTGGAGTCCAGGCGGAACACTGAAGCTTTCTTT.

This clonotype has only a few counts. This rearrangement joins TRBV27 to TRBJ1-2; D unclear. Looked up from germline, CDR1 is MNHEY and CDR2 is SMNVEV (reference sequence). This CDR3 is built from 14 residues. Trimming took off 8 bases at V and 4 bases at J, with 17 bases between the two ends. This CDR3 is CASCPAAQPYGYTF. CDR3 nucleotides: TGTGCCAGCTGCCCAGCAGCACAGCCCTATGGCTACACCTTC.

This clonotype was seen a handful of times. The gene calls are TRBV27 and TRBJ1-6, with D unresolved. Between the trimmed V and J ends, which lost 4 bases and 7 bases, there was a span of 8 bases. CDR3 length equals 13 residues. Germline assignment: CDR1 MNHEY and CDR2 SMNVEV (reference sequence). CDR3 in DNA: TGTGCCAGCAGTTCCGGTTGGAATTCACCCCTCCACTTT. Its protein product is CASSSGWNSPLHF.

In its sample, this clonotype was seen a few times. A single base separates this from a much larger clone, so it may be a read error. The chain couples TRBV11-1 to TRBJ2-2; D remains unclear. V was shortened by 2 bases and J by 4 bases, with 8 bases between the two germline ends. The CDR3 loop spans 14 amino acids. Germline lookup yields CDR1 SGHAT and CDR2 FQDESV (reference sequence). The CDR3 DNA follows: TGTGCCAGCAGCTTACTAGGGCCCACCGGGGAGCTGTTTTTT. Its protein is CASSLLGPTGELFF.

V usage is TRBV7-6 and J usage is TRBJ2-3; 9 positions match TRBD1. CDR3 size: 16 residues. The V segment lost 4 bases and the J segment 5 bases; nucleotides outside the gene matches: 10. Germline values: CDR1 SGHVS, CDR2 FNYEAQ. As DNA, the CDR3 is TGTGCCAGCAGCTACTGGGGACAGGGTACGAGAGATACGCAGTATTTT. Translating it yields CASSYWGQGTRDTQYF. The full variable domain, completed using reference TRBV7-6 and TRBJ2-3, is GAGVSQSPRYKVTKRGQDVALRCDPISGHVSLYWYRQALGQGPEFLTYFNYEAQQDKSGLPNDRFSAERPEGSISTLTIQRTEQRDSAMYRCASSYWGQGTRDTQYFGPGTRLTVL.

This clonotype has only a few counts. V usage is TRBV4-3 and J usage is TRBJ1-1, with 9 bases fitting TRBD1. The trim removed 1 base at V and 4 bases at J, leaving 1 base unmatched. The CDR3 totals 14 residues. Germline V gives CDR1 LGHNA, CDR2 YSLEER. CDR3 region: CASSQATGGTEAFF. The DNA for the CDR3 is TGCGCCAGCAGCCAAGCGACAGGGGGCACTGAAGCTTTCTTT.

This clonotype has a handful of counts. J is TRBJ2-1 and V is TRBV29-1; maybe TRBD1 (7 bases). Between the trimmed V and J ends, which lost 4 bases and 7 bases, there was a span of 11 bases. Germline V gene lookup returns CDR1 SQVTM and CDR2 ANQGSEA. CDR3 length: 12 residues. The chain's CDR3 is CSVVRGVNEQFF. The CDR3 DNA follows: TGCAGCGTTGTCAGGGGGGTGAATGAGCAGTTCTTC.

This chain links TRBV28 with TRBJ1-5; the D is unclear. Germline CDR1 reads MDHEN; CDR2 reads SYDVKM. The length of the CDR3 is 12 residues. V shed 7 bases and J shed 7 bases, with 11 bases lying between them. The CDR3 DNA follows: TGTGCCAGCAAAGGTGGACGGCAGCCCCAGCATTTT. It yields the protein CASKGGRQPQHF.

The chain combines TRBV20-1 with TRBJ1-3; D is possibly TRBD1 (6 bases). CDR3 length: 16 residues. V lost 6 bases, J lost 8 bases, and 26 bases lay in between. Germline assignment: CDR1 DFQATT and CDR2 SNEGSKA (reference sequence). The CDR3 sequence: CSALRDRLTLRDTIYF. For the CDR3, the DNA is TGCAGTGCCCTCCGAGACAGGTTGACTCTTCGGGACACCATATATTTT.

The chain carries TRBV20-1 and TRBJ2-3, with 11 bases lining up with TRBD2. Germline V lookup: CDR1 DFQATT, CDR2 SNEGSKA (reference sequence). The junction had 8 bases not matched to a gene; V was cut back by 3 bases and J by 0 bases. This CDR3 spans 17 amino acids. CDR3 amino acids: CSARSASGGYSTDTQYF. The CDR3 coding sequence is TGCAGTGCTAGGTCTGCTAGCGGGGGGTACAGCACAGATACGCAGTATTTT.

There are many counts of this clonotype. This CDR3 reads CASRAPGDYGYTF. The DNA of the CDR3 is TGTGCCAGCAGGGCTCCAGGGGACTATGGCTACACCTTC. The rearrangement joins TRBV25-1 to TRBJ1-2; tentative D call: TRBD1 (6 bases). Germline loops: CDR1 MGHDK, CDR2 SYGVNS. The CDR3 contains 13 residues. Trimming took 6 bases from V and 3 from J, leaving 11 bases between them.

CDR3: CASSPSTNYGYTF. In nucleotides, the CDR3 is TGCGCCAGCAGCCCCTCCACTAACTATGGCTACACCTTC. This chain links TRBV4-3 with TRBJ1-2; D call uncertain. The V end was cut by 4 bases, the J end by 0 bases, with 6 bases between. CDR3 size: 13 residues. Germline V CDR1 and CDR2: LGHNA, YSLEER.

The sample holds a few counts of this clonotype. The chain couples TRBV20-1 to TRBJ1-6, with TRBD1 identical over 9 bases. From germline, CDR1 is DFQATT and CDR2 SNEGSKA (reference sequence). Trimming removed 3 bases from V and 8 bases from J; junction bases left unmatched: 8. This CDR3 region has 15 residues. This CDR3 is CSARSTGGADSPLHF. Here the CDR3 DNA reads TGCAGTGCTAGGTCTACAGGGGGCGCGGATTCACCCCTCCACTTT.

The chain recombines TRBV6-4 with TRBJ2-1, with 7 bases aligning to TRBD1. V trimming: 8 bases; J trimming: 0 bases; junction bases outside the gene matches: 19. The germline CDR1 and CDR2 sequences are MRHNA and SNTAGT. The CDR3 covers 19 residues. CDR3 sequence: CASAILTGTEDLSYNEQFF. CDR3 DNA sequence: TGTGCCAGCGCCATACTAACGGGGACAGAGGATCTCTCCTACAATGAGCAGTTCTTC.

This chain links TRBV4-3 with TRBJ2-5; no definite D call. The CDR3 loop spans 13 amino acids. Per germline, CDR1 LGHNA and CDR2 YSLEER. V lost 0 bases and J lost 5, with 7 bases in between. CDR3 amino acids: CASSQDYAETQYF. CDR3 sequence (DNA): TGCGCCAGCAGCCAAGATTACGCGGAGACCCAGTACTTC.

This clonotype was seen a few times. The J gene is TRBJ1-2, the V gene TRBV7-9; D call uncertain. The CDR3 spans 16 residues. V lost 1 base, J lost 0 bases, and 12 bases lay in between. CDR1 is SEHNR and CDR2 is FQNEAQ in the germline V gene (reference sequence). CDR3 residues: CASSLDMTATNYGYTF. DNA for the CDR3: TGTGCCAGCAGCTTAGATATGACCGCTACTAACTATGGCTACACCTTC.

This clonotype was seen a few times. This rearrangement joins TRBV5-1 to TRBJ1-1; TRBD1 might be the D (6 bases). The germline V and J ends were trimmed by 5 bases and 1 base, with 12 bases remaining between them. CDR1 is SGHRS and CDR2 is YFSETQ in the germline V gene. CDR3 length: 14 residues. DNA of the CDR3: TGCGCCAGCAGATCCTCGACAGGGAACACTGAAGCTTTCTTT. Protein product: CASRSSTGNTEAFF.

This clonotype turned up a few times. V is TRBV4-2 and J is TRBJ1-2, with a weak D call TRBD1 (5 bases). The germline V and J ends were trimmed by 2 bases and 4 bases, with 11 bases remaining between them. CDR3 length equals 14 residues. Germline CDR1 and CDR2: LGHNA and YNFKEQ. The CDR3 sequence is CASSQTQGSYGYTF. DNA of the CDR3: TGTGCCAGCAGCCAAACGCAGGGAAGCTATGGCTACACCTTC.

At least ten counts were recorded for this clonotype. This chain uses TRBV6-5 with TRBJ2-3; tentative D call: TRBD1 (6 bases). Per the germline V gene, CDR1 is MNHEY and CDR2 is SVGAGI. The ends were cut back, 2 bases at V and 2 bases at J, with 11 bases in the middle. This CDR3 has 15 amino acids. CDR3 in DNA: TGTGCCAGCAGTTACGGGGGCTCACACACAGATACGCAGTATTTT. It specifies CASSYGGSHTDTQYF.

This clonotype was seen a handful of times. CDR3 DNA: TGCGCCAGCAGCTTGGGTCAGGGTAGCGGTGGCTACACCTTC. Amino acid sequence: CASSLGQGSGGYTF. The rearrangement uses TRBV5-1 and TRBJ1-2, with D perhaps matching TRBD1 (5 bases). Germline-derived CDR1 and CDR2 are SGHRS and YFSETQ. V shed 0 bases and J shed 7 bases, with 13 bases lying between them. The CDR3 loop spans 14 amino acids.

The chain carries TRBV12-3 or TRBV12-4 and TRBJ1-1; TRBD1 might be the D (5 bases). Trimming cost V 2 bases and J 6 bases, with 13 bases left between them. CDR3 length: 14 residues. CDR3 region: CASSLSGEVAEAFF. CDR3 nucleotides: TGTGCCAGCAGTTTATCGGGGGAGGTAGCTGAAGCTTTCTTT.

The table lists this clonotype with many counts. The chain has TRBV9 and TRBJ2-3; the D is unclear. The CDR3 loop spans 14 amino acids. The ends were cut back, 2 bases at V and 1 base at J, with 8 bases in the middle. The germline V gene encodes CDR1 SGDLS and CDR2 YYNGEE. This CDR3 reads CASSVQARTDTQYF. In DNA form, the CDR3 reads TGTGCCAGCAGCGTTCAAGCACGCACAGATACGCAGTATTTT.

The chain has TRBV30 and TRBJ2-2; possibly TRBD1 for D (6 bases). Germline CDR1 is GTSNPN and CDR2 is SVGIG (reference sequence). V lost 2 bases and J 5 bases, leaving 15 bases between the germline ends. The CDR3 contains 15 residues. In DNA, the CDR3 is TGTGCCTGGAGTAGGACGGGACACATTACCGGGGAGCTGTTTTTT. Translation gives CAWSRTGHITGELFF.

This clonotype was counted a few times. The gene calls are TRBV5-1 and TRBJ1-1; 8 bases agree with TRBD1. V trimming: 4 bases; J trimming: 2 bases; junction bases outside the gene matches: 7. The CDR3 is 15 amino acids. Germline assignment: CDR1 SGHRS and CDR2 YFSETQ. CDR3 sequence (DNA): TGCGCCAGCAGCAACCTGGGACAGGACAACACTGAAGCTTTCTTT. Translation: CASSNLGQDNTEAFF. The full variable domain, with the rest looked up from reference TRBV5-1 and TRBJ1-1, is KAGVTQTPRYLIKTRGQQVTLSCSPISGHRSVSWYQQTPGQGLQFLFEYFSETQRNKGNFPGRFSGRQFSNSRSEMNVSTLELGDSALYLCASSNLGQDNTEAFFGQGTRLTVV.